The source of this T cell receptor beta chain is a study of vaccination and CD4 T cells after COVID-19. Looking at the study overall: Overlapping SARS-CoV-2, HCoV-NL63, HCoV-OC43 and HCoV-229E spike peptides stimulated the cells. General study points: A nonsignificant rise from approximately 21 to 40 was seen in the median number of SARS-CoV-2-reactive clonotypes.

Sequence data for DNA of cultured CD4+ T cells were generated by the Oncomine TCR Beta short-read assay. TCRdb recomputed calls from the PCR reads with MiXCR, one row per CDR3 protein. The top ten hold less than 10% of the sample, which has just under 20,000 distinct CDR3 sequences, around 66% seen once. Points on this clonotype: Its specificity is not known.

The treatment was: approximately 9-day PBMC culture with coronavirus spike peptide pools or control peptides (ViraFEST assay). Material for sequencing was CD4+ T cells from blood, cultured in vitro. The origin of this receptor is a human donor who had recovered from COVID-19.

The CDR3 protein is CASSTRQGAYTGELFF. CDR3 sequence (DNA): TGTGCCAGCAGTACCCGACAGGGGGCCTACACCGGGGAGCTGTTTTTT. The chain carries TRBV28 and TRBJ2-2, with TRBD1 matching 10 bases. The CDR3 has 16 residues. Germline-derived CDR1 and CDR2 are MDHEN and SYDVKM. V lost 5 bases to trimming and J lost 3 bases; unmatched junction nucleotides: 6.